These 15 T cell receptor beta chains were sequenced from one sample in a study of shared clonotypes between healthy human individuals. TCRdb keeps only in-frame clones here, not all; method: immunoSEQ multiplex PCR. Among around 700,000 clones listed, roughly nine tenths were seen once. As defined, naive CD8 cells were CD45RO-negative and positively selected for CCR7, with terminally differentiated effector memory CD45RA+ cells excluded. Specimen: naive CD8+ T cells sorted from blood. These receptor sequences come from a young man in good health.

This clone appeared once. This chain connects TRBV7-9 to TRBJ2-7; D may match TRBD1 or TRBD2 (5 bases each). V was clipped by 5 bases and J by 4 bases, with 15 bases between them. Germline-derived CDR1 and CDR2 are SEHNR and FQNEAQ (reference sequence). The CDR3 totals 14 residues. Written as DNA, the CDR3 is TGTGCCAGCAGCCAGGCCGTGGGGGTTTACGAGCAGTACTTC. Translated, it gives CASSQAVGVYEQYF.

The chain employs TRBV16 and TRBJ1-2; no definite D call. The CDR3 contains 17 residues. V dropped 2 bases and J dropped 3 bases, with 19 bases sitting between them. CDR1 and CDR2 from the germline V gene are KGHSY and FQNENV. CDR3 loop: CASSQRITDGPDYGYTF. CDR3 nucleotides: TGTGCCAGCAGCCAAAGAATCACAGACGGGCCGGACTATGGCTACACCTTC.

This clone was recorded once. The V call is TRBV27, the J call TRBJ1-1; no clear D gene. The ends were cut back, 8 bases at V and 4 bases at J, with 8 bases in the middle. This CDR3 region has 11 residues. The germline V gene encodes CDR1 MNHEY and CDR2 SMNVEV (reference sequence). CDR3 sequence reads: CASLGRTEAFF. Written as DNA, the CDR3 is TGTGCCAGCCTAGGGCGCACTGAAGCTTTCTTT.

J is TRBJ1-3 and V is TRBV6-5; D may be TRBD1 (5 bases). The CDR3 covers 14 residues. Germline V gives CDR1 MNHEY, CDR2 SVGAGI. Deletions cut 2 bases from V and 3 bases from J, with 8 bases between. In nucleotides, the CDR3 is TGTGCCAGCAGTTACCAGGGCTTTGGAAACACCATATATTTT. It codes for CASSYQGFGNTIYF.

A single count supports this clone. The CDR3 reads CASSLVQGETQYF. The CDR3 nucleotides are TGTGCCAGCAGTTTGGTTCAGGGAGAGACCCAGTACTTC. The chain employs TRBV27 and TRBJ2-5; D might be TRBD1 (5 bases). CDR3 length: 13 residues. Trimming left V 3 bases short and J 4 bases short, with 9 bases between. CDR1 and CDR2 from the germline V gene are MNHEY and SMNVEV (reference sequence).

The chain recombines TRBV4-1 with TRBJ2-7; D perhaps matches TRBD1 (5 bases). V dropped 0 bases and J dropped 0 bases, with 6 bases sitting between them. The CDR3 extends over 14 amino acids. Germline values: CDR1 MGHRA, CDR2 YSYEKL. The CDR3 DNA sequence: TGCGCCAGCAGCCAAGAAGGGGACTCCTACGAGCAGTACTTC. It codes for CASSQEGDSYEQYF.

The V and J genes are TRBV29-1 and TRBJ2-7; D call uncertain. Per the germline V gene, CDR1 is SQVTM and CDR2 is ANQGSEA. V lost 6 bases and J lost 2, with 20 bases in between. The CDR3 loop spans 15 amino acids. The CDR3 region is CSVNAPGRVAYEQYF. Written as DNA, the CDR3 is TGCAGCGTCAACGCCCCAGGTAGAGTCGCCTACGAGCAGTACTTC.

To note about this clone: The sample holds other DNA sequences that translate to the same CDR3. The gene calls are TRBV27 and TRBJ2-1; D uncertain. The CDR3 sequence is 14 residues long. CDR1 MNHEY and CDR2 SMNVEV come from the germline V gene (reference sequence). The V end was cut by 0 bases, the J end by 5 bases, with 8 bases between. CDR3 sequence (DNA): TGTGCCAGCAGTTTATCTGGTCTCCACAATGAGCAGTTCTTC. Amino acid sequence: CASSLSGLHNEQFF.

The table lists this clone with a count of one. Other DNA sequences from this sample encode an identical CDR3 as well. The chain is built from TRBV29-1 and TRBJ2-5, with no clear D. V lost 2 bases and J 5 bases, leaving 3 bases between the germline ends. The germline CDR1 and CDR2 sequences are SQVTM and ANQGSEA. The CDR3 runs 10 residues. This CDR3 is CSVESETQYF. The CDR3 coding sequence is TGCAGCGTTGAATCTGAGACCCAGTACTTC.

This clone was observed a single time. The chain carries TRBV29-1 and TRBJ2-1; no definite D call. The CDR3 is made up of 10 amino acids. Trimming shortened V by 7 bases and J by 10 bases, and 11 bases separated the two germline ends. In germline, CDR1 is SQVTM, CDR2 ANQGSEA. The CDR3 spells CSAGRSEQFF. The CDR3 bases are TGCAGCGCCGGACGAAGCGAGCAGTTCTTC.

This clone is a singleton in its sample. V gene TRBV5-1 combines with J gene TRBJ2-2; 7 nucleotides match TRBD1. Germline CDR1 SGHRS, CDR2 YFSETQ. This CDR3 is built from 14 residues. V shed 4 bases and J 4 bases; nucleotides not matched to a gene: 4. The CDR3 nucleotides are TGCGCCAGCAGCGGGACAGATCTCACCGGGGAGCTGTTTTTT. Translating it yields CASSGTDLTGELFF.

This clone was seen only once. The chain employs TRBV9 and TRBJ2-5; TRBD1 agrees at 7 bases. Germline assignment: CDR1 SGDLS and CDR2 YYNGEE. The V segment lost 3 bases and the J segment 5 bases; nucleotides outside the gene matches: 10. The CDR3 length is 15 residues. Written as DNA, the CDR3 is TGTGCCAGCAGCGACAGACAGGGTGGGGTGGAGACCCAGTACTTC. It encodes CASSDRQGGVETQYF.

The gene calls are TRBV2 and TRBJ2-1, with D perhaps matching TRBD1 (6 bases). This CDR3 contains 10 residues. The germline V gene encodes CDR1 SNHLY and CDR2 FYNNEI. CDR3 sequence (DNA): TGTGCGGGCAGGGGCCATGAGCAGTTCTTC. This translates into CAGRGHEQFF. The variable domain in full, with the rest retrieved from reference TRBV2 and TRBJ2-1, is EPEVTQTPSHQVTQMGQEVILRCVPISNHLYFYWYRQILGQKVEFLVSFYNNEISEKSEIFDDQFSVERPDGSNFTLKIRSTKLEDSAMYFCAGRGHEQFFGPGTRLTVL.

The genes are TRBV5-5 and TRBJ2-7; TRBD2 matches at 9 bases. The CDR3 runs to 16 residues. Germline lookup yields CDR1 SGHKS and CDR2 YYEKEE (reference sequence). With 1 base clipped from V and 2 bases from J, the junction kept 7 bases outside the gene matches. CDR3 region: CASSLLAGDLTYEQYF. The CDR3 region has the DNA TGTGCCAGCAGCTTGTTAGCGGGGGACTTAACCTACGAGCAGTACTTC.

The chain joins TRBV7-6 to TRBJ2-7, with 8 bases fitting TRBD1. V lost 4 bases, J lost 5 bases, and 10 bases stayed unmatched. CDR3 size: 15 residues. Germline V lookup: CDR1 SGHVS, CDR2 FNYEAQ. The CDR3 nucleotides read TGTGCCAGCAGCTCCCGGCCGACAGGGGCTCACGAGCAGTACTTC. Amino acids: CASSSRPTGAHEQYF.